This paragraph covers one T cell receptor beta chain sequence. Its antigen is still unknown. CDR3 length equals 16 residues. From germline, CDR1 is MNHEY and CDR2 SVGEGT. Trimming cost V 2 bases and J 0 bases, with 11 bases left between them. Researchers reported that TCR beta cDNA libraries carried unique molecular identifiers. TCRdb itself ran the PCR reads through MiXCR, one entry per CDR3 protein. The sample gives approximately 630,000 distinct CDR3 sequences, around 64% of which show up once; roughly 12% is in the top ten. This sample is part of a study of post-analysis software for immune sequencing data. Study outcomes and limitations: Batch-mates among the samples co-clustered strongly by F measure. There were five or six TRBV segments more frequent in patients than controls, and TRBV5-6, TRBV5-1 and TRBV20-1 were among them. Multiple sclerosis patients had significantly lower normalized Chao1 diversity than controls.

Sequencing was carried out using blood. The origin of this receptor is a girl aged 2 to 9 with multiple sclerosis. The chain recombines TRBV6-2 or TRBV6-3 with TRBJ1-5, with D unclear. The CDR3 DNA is TGTGCCAGCAGTTACCCCCGGGCAGCTAGCAATCAGCCCCAGCATTTT. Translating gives CASSYPRAASNQPQHF.